These 25 T cell receptor beta chains were all obtained from the same sample, sequenced in a study of cytomegalovirus exposure and HLA in healthy donors. This PCR relied on a set of 60 Vbeta primers and 13 Jbeta primers. Clones were sequenced by immunoSEQ multiplex PCR, and TCRdb holds only the in-frame ones, with some missing. The sample has 150,000 to 200,000 clones; more than 80% are singletons. Sequenced input: PBMCs. The receptors derive from a boy younger than 18 in good health and CMV-seronegative.

The chain is built from TRBV13 and TRBJ2-7, with no clear D. Germline V gene sequence: CDR1 PRHDT, CDR2 FYEKMQ (reference sequence). V was cut by 3 bases and J by 2 bases, with 11 bases left in between. The CDR3 extends over 14 amino acids. The CDR3 region is CASSFLRLPYEQYF. CDR3 DNA sequence: TGTGCCAGCAGCTTTTTGAGGTTGCCCTACGAGCAGTACTTC.

The V gene is TRBV7-8, the J gene TRBJ2-6; TRBD1 might be the D (6 bases). With 4 bases removed from V and 2 bases from J, the gap between germline ends came to 12 bases. Germline CDR1 reads SGHVS; CDR2 reads FQNEAQ. The CDR3 spans 16 residues. In DNA form, the CDR3 reads TGTGCCAGCAGCTCCAAGGGGGACGCTGGGGCCAACGTCCTGACTTTC. Protein sequence: CASSSKGDAGANVLTF.

This clone turned up a few times. J is TRBJ1-1 and V is TRBV7-2, with D possibly being TRBD1 (6 bases). Germline CDR1 and CDR2: SGHTA and FQGNSA. Trimming took 1 base from V and 0 from J, leaving 12 bases between them. The CDR3 has 16 residues. CDR3 nucleotide sequence: TGTGCCAGCAGCTTAGGAGGCCGGACAGTGAACACTGAAGCTTTCTTT. Its translation: CASSLGGRTVNTEAFF.

This sequence joins TRBV14 and TRBJ1-1; D gene unclear. The CDR3 has 15 residues. Germline CDR1 and CDR2: SGHDN and FVKESK. V gave up 2 bases and J gave up 3 bases, with 13 bases separating them. The CDR3 DNA follows: TGTGCCAGCAGCCAAACAGAGGGCCGTTACACTGAAGCTTTCTTT. Translation gives CASSQTEGRYTEAFF.

The V and J genes are TRBV29-1 and TRBJ2-7; 9 positions agree with TRBD2. The CDR3 covers 13 residues. Trimming took 2 bases from V and 7 from J; bases not matched to a gene: 6. The germline V gene encodes CDR1 SQVTM and CDR2 ANQGSEA. The CDR3 is CSVEPRLAGEQYF. In DNA form, the CDR3 reads TGCAGCGTTGAACCTCGCCTAGCGGGAGAGCAGTACTTC.

The chain employs TRBV10-1 and TRBJ2-4, with 7 bases identical to TRBD2. This CDR3 spans 18 amino acids. Germline V gene data show CDR1 as WNHNN and CDR2 as SYGVQD (reference sequence). The trim removed 4 bases at V and 0 bases at J, leaving 12 bases unmatched. The DNA for the CDR3 is TGCGCCAGCAGTGTCCGCGGGGGAGTAACTTTAGCCAAAAACATTCAGTACTTC. Its protein is CASSVRGGVTLAKNIQYF.

The chain is built from TRBV5-1 and TRBJ1-1, with 10 nucleotides matching TRBD1. Germline CDR1 SGHRS, CDR2 YFSETQ. V lost 4 bases to trimming and J lost 5 bases; unmatched junction nucleotides: 5. The CDR3 length is 14 residues. CDR3 nucleotides: TGCGCCAGCAGCGGGACAGGGGATGGGACTGAAGCTTTCTTT. It encodes CASSGTGDGTEAFF.

The rearrangement uses TRBV7-2 and TRBJ1-1, with D perhaps matching TRBD1 (6 bases). Germline CDR1 reads SGHTA; CDR2 reads FQGNSA. Trimming pared 5 bases from V and 10 bases from J, leaving 14 bases between. The CDR3 covers 12 residues. CDR3 DNA: TGTGCCAGCAGCCCACAGGGATTGGGAGCTTTCTTT. It is translated as CASSPQGLGAFF.

The chain recombines TRBV4-1 with TRBJ1-2, with D possibly being TRBD1 (5 bases). Germline V gene sequence: CDR1 MGHRA, CDR2 YSYEKL. V was shortened by 4 bases and J by 4 bases, with 19 bases between the two germline ends. CDR3 length equals 16 residues. The DNA for the CDR3 is TGCGCCAGCAGCCTAGATTGGGGCGGGGAGGCCTATGGCTACACCTTC. Translated, it gives CASSLDWGGEAYGYTF.

A few counts support this clone. This sequence joins TRBV25-1 and TRBJ1-4; the match to TRBD1 covers 7 bases. Germline CDR1 and CDR2: MGHDK and SYGVNS. Losses at the gene ends were 6 bases for V and 5 bases for J; bases not matched to a gene: 6. This CDR3 region has 14 residues. CDR3 sequence reads: CASRQGVGNEKLFF. The CDR3 DNA follows: TGTGCCAGCAGGCAGGGGGTGGGAAATGAAAAACTGTTTTTT. The full variable domain, in which reference TRBV25-1 and TRBJ1-4 provide the parts outside the CDR3, is EADIYQTPRYLVIGTGKKITLECSQTMGHDKMYWYQQDPGMELHLIHYSYGVNSTEKGDLSSESTVSRIRTEHFPLTLESARPSHTSQYLCASRQGVGNEKLFFGSGTQLSVL.

This clone was found once. V gene TRBV29-1 combines with J gene TRBJ2-5; 12 bases are shared with TRBD1. The CDR3 extends over 16 amino acids. Losses at the gene ends were 1 base for V and 3 bases for J; bases not matched to a gene: 6. From germline, CDR1 is SQVTM and CDR2 ANQGSEA. The CDR3 DNA is TGCAGCGTTGAAGGGGGGACAGGGGGCGCGGAAGAGACCCAGTACTTC. Translating gives CSVEGGTGGAEETQYF.

The CDR3 is CASSLELAGGPTDTQYF. The CDR3 nucleotides are TGCGCCAGCAGCTTGGAACTAGCGGGGGGGCCGACAGATACGCAGTATTTT. The chain has TRBV5-1 and TRBJ2-3; TRBD2 matches at 13 bases. V lost 0 bases to trimming and J lost 3 bases; unmatched junction nucleotides: 4. Per germline, CDR1 SGHRS and CDR2 YFSETQ. This CDR3 has 17 amino acids.

CDR3 amino acids: CSVGDRGQSYEQYF. In DNA, the CDR3 is TGCAGCGTTGGGGACAGGGGGCAGTCCTACGAGCAGTACTTC. The chain links TRBV29-1 to TRBJ2-5; TRBD1 agrees at 12 bases. TRBJ2-7 matches the DNA end more closely, so the J call is doubtful. CDR3 size: 14 residues. The germline CDR1 and CDR2 sequences are SQVTM and ANQGSEA.

This clone was counted a few times. This sequence joins TRBV6-5 and TRBJ1-5; 8 bases agree with TRBD1. Germline trimming cut 6 bases from V and 1 base from J; bases unmatched to any gene: 5. Germline V gene data show CDR1 as MNHEY and CDR2 as SVGAGI. CDR3 length equals 15 residues. The CDR3 DNA reads as TGTGCCAGCAGCCGGACAGGGTCGAGCAATCAGCCCCAGCATTTT. It encodes CASSRTGSSNQPQHF.

This clone was picked up one time. This chain links TRBV5-1 with TRBJ1-1; weak D call: TRBD1 (5 bases). Trimming removed 2 bases from V and 13 bases from J, with 18 bases in between. The germline gives CDR1 SGHRS, CDR2 YFSETQ. This CDR3 is 13 amino acids long. The CDR3 DNA reads TGCGCCAGCAGCTTAGGGGTAGAGTCAAATGGTTTCTTT. This gives the protein CASSLGVESNGFF.

The genes are TRBV6-1 and TRBJ2-7, with 8 bases that match TRBD2. Trimming cost V 7 bases and J 0 bases; bases outside gene matches: 8. The CDR3 consists of 15 residues. Germline V gives CDR1 MNHNS, CDR2 SASEGT. CDR3 region: CASNKAGGRSYEQYF. CDR3 DNA sequence: TGTGCCAGCAATAAGGCGGGGGGTCGCTCCTACGAGCAGTACTTC.

CDR3 nucleotide sequence: TGTGCCAGCGGTACAGGGGTTAGGGCAGATACGCAGTATTTT. It encodes CASGTGVRADTQYF. The rearrangement joins TRBV28 to TRBJ2-3, with TRBD1 matching over 7 bases. Germline-derived CDR1 and CDR2 are MDHEN and SYDVKM. The CDR3 is 14 amino acids. V shed 8 bases, J shed 4 bases, and the junction held 9 bases outside the gene matches.

This chain uses TRBV4-1 with TRBJ2-1; 8 bases match TRBD2. J gave up 0 bases and V 0 bases, and 16 bases lay outside the gene matches. The CDR3 loop spans 21 amino acids. Germline values: CDR1 MGHRA, CDR2 YSYEKL. In nucleotides, the CDR3 is TGCGCCAGCAGCCAAGAACCTAGCGGGCCTTATTTGGCCAGCTCCTACAATGAGCAGTTCTTC. This sequence encodes CASSQEPSGPYLASSYNEQFF.

The chain couples TRBV27 to TRBJ2-5; D is undetermined. Germline CDR1 MNHEY, CDR2 SMNVEV (reference sequence). This CDR3 is 14 amino acids long. The V end was cut by 4 bases, the J end by 0 bases, with 9 bases between. CDR3 bases: TGTGCCAGCAGTTCCAGAACGTACCAAGAGACCCAGTACTTC. Translation gives CASSSRTYQETQYF.

CDR3 nucleotides: TGTGCCAGCAGTTATGTGCCAATCGGGTTTGAAGCTTTCTTT. Protein sequence: CASSYVPIGFEAFF. The chain couples TRBV28 to TRBJ1-1, with D unclear. The V and J ends lost 4 bases and 7 bases respectively, with 16 bases between them. CDR1 and CDR2 (germline): MDHEN, SYDVKM. The CDR3 covers 14 residues.

V usage is TRBV4-1 and J usage is TRBJ2-3; TRBD1 matches 7 bases. CDR3 size: 15 residues. The junction had 0 bases not matched to a gene; V was cut back by 0 bases and J by 0 bases. Germline CDR1 is MGHRA and CDR2 is YSYEKL. The CDR3 spells CASSQETGSTDTQYF. CDR3 sequence (DNA): TGCGCCAGCAGCCAAGAGACAGGGAGCACAGATACGCAGTATTTT.

V gene TRBV30 combines with J gene TRBJ2-5, with 8 bases identical to TRBD2. Germline V gives CDR1 GTSNPN, CDR2 SVGIG (reference sequence). CDR3 length: 12 amino acids. The V gene end was trimmed by 5 bases and the J gene end by 5 bases; junction bases not matched to a gene: 4. CDR3 DNA: TGTGCCTGGCGGGGGGGGGAGGAGACCCAGTACTTC. Protein: CAWRGGEETQYF.

The CDR3 is CASSELQGTSSYNEQFF. The CDR3 nucleotides are TGTGCCAGCAGTGAGCTCCAGGGGACAAGCTCCTACAATGAGCAGTTCTTC. This rearrangement joins TRBV6-1 to TRBJ2-1, with TRBD1 as a possible D gene (6 bases). V lost 3 bases and J lost 0, with 15 bases in between. The CDR3 is 17 residues long. The germline V gene encodes CDR1 MNHNS and CDR2 SASEGT.

The genes are TRBV10-2 and TRBJ2-5, with 12 bases lining up with TRBD2. CDR3 length equals 17 residues. Looked up from germline, CDR1 is WSHSY and CDR2 is SAAADI. V was clipped by 2 bases and J by 1 base; unmatched bases: 5. The CDR3 is CASSEPRLAGAQETQYF. The CDR3 DNA reads TGCGCCAGCAGTGAGCCGAGACTAGCGGGGGCCCAAGAGACCCAGTACTTC.

This clone was counted once. The chain carries TRBV7-9 and TRBJ1-1, with D hard to call. The CDR3 extends over 13 amino acids. The germline V and J ends were trimmed by 1 base and 9 bases, with 12 bases remaining between them. Germline V gene data show CDR1 as SEHNR and CDR2 as FQNEAQ (reference sequence). This CDR3 reads CASSLGGPLQAFF. CDR3 DNA: TGTGCCAGCAGCTTAGGAGGGCCCTTACAAGCTTTCTTT.